These T cell receptor beta chains were read from a single sample in a study of blood T cell repertoires in COVID-19. Assay: immunoSEQ multiplex PCR; the TCRdb copy retains only in-frame clones and omits some. The table includes about 62,000 clones, approximately 80% detected once. The material sequenced was peripheral blood. The receptors come from a woman in her forties or fifties with active or convalescent COVID-19. CDR3s include the opening cysteine and the closing phenylalanine or tryptophan. A D gene is named only where the DNA matches it firmly. Expanded clones are given a class, and other clones once, few, many or no size at all.

V,size,J,D,DNA,CDR3
TRBV11-2,.,TRBJ1-3,.,TGTGCCAGCAGCTTAGGCACCGGGACTGGAAACACCATATATTTT,CASSLGTGTGNTIYF
TRBV7-2,few,TRBJ1-1,.,TGTGCCAGCAGCCCCGACAGGATGCCCACTGAAGCTTTCTTT,CASSPDRMPTEAFF
TRBV7-8,.,TRBJ2-5,.,TGTGCCAGCAGCTTCTCCGCGGAGACCCAGTACTTC,CASSFSAETQYF
TRBV27,.,TRBJ2-5,TRBD1,TGTGCCAGCAGTTCGCCGGGACAGGGGGCTCGAAGACAGTACTTC,CASSSPGQGARRQYF
TRBV19,.,TRBJ1-1,.,TGTGCCAGTAGTACCCGGGTCTTGAACACTGAAGCTTTCTTT,CASSTRVLNTEAFF
TRBV2,.,TRBJ1-4,.,TGTGCCAGCAGCCCCCAGGGGACTAATGAAAAACTGTTTTTT,CASSPQGTNEKLFF
TRBV5-1,.,TRBJ2-3,TRBD2,TGCGCCAGCAGCAGATCGGGACTAGCGGGAGTTAATCGGAGGACAGATACGCAGTATTTT,CASSRSGLAGVNRRTDTQYF
TRBV5-4,few,TRBJ2-1,TRBD2,TGTGCCAGCAGCTTGGCCGGGACTAGCGCCTACAATGAGCAGTTCTTC,CASSLAGTSAYNEQFF
TRBV12-3/TRBV12-4,.,TRBJ2-3,.,TGTGCCAGCACCCCCCGGGATACGCAGTATTTT,CASTPRDTQYF
TRBV4-1,.,TRBJ2-3,TRBD2,TGCGCCAGCAGCCACCTGGGACTAGCGGGGGCAGATACGCAGTATTTT,CASSHLGLAGADTQYF
TRBV6-5,.,TRBJ1-3,TRBD1,TGTGCCAGCAGTCGGACAGGGGGGGGAAACACCATATATTTT,CASSRTGGGNTIYF
TRBV4-3,once,TRBJ2-5,TRBD1,TGCGCCAGCAGCCTCGGCCAGGACAGGGGGCGCGGGGAGACCCAGTACTTC,CASSLGQDRGRGETQYF
TRBV19,.,TRBJ1-1,TRBD1,TGTGCCAGTAGAACTCGACAGGGATTAACTGAAGCTTTCTTT,CASRTRQGLTEAFF
TRBV11-2,few,TRBJ2-1,.,TGTGCCAGCAGCTTTACAGGACAGAGCCACAATGAGCAGTTCTTC,CASSFTGQSHNEQFF
TRBV6-5,.,TRBJ1-5,TRBD1,TGTGCCAGCAGCAGGGACAGTCCCAATCAGCCCCAGCATTTT,CASSRDSPNQPQHF
TRBV18,.,TRBJ1-2,TRBD1,TGTGCCAGCTCCCCCTCCTGGGGACAGGTCTATGGCTACACCTTC,CASSPSWGQVYGYTF
TRBV6-6,.,TRBJ2-7,TRBD2,TGTGCCAGCAGTTACAGCGGGGAGGGTTCCTACGAGCAGTACTTC,CASSYSGEGSYEQYF
TRBV9,.,TRBJ2-2,TRBD2,TGTGCCAGCAGCGGGACTAGCGGGACCGGGGAGCTGTTTTTT,CASSGTSGTGELFF
TRBV29-1,few,TRBJ1-1,.,TGCAGCGTTAACTCAGGGCAGGGGCTGAGTACTGAAGCTTTCTTT,CSVNSGQGLSTEAFF
TRBV11-2,.,TRBJ1-1,TRBD1,TGTGCCAGCAGCTCCTTACGGACAGGGCAAACTGAAGCTTTCTTT,CASSSLRTGQTEAFF
TRBV4-3,.,TRBJ1-4,TRBD1,TGCGCCAGCAGCCAAGATTGGGCCGGGACAGATAATGAAAAACTGTTTTTT,CASSQDWAGTDNEKLFF
TRBV5-6,.,TRBJ2-5,.,TGTGCCAGCAGCTTGGCACTACCGGCACAAGAGACCCAGTACTTC,CASSLALPAQETQYF
TRBV2,.,TRBJ1-2,TRBD1,TGTGCCAGCAGTGGGGGACAGGGGATTCTCTACACCTTC,CASSGGQGILYTF
TRBV6-4,.,TRBJ2-3,TRBD2,TGTGCCAGCAGTGATGGGACTATTGGCACAGATACGCAGTATTTT,CASSDGTIGTDTQYF
TRBV4-3,.,TRBJ2-3,TRBD1,TGCGCCAGCAGCCAAGGACAGGGTGAGGCAGATACGCAGTATTTT,CASSQGQGEADTQYF
TRBV4-2,once,TRBJ1-1,TRBD1,TGTGCCAGCAGCCAACCAGCGGGACAGGGAAACACTGAAGCTTTCTTT,CASSQPAGQGNTEAFF
TRBV11-2,.,TRBJ2-1,TRBD2,TGTGCCAGCAGCTTAGAAGTAGCGGGAAGGTACAATGAGCAGTTCTTC,CASSLEVAGRYNEQFF
TRBV6-5,.,TRBJ2-2,.,TGTGCCAGCAGTTACTCTGCGGGACTGGGGGTCGGGGAGCTGTTTTTT,CASSYSAGLGVGELFF
TRBV7-2,.,TRBJ2-5,TRBD1,TGTGCCAGCAGCTTAGACAGGGGGCTTTGGGAGACCCAGTACTTC,CASSLDRGLWETQYF
TRBV15,.,TRBJ2-7,.,TGTGCCACCAGCCTGAAACAGGGAGTGAGCTCCTACGAGCAGTACTTC,CATSLKQGVSSYEQYF
TRBV5-6,.,TRBJ1-3,.,TGTGCCAGCAGCCGGTACCCAGGGTCTGGAAACACCATATATTTT,CASSRYPGSGNTIYF
TRBV11-2,.,TRBJ2-1,.,TGTGCCAGCAGCCGCCAGGTTTCCTACAATGAGCAGTTCTTC,CASSRQVSYNEQFF
TRBV7-8,.,TRBJ2-3,.,TGTGCCAGCAGCTTAGGTCGGAGCACAGATACGCAGTATTTT,CASSLGRSTDTQYF
TRBV18,.,TRBJ1-1,.,TGTGCCAGCTCACAGACAGCATCGAACACTGAAGCTTTCTTT,CASSQTASNTEAFF
TRBV11-2,.,TRBJ2-3,.,TGTGCCAGCAGCCACAGCGGAACCCCTACGCAGTATTTT,CASSHSGTPTQYF
TRBV7-2,.,TRBJ2-7,TRBD2,TGTGCCAGCAGCTTACGACTAGCTTACGAGCAGTACTTC,CASSLRLAYEQYF
TRBV9,.,TRBJ2-2,TRBD2,TGTGCCAGCAGCCGCACTGATGTCAGCGGGAGGGCCGGGGAGCTGTTTTTT,CASSRTDVSGRAGELFF
TRBV5-4,once,TRBJ2-1,TRBD1,TGTGCCAGCAGCCCGGACAGGGGGCTCTACAATGAGCAGTTCTTC,CASSPDRGLYNEQFF
TRBV7-2,.,TRBJ1-2,.,TGTGCCAGCAGCCCGAGGGTGGACTATGGCTACACCTTC,CASSPRVDYGYTF
TRBV27,.,TRBJ1-1,TRBD1,TGTGCCAGCACTGCGGGGACAGGGCTAGAAGCTTTCTTT,CASTAGTGLEAFF
TRBV5-6,.,TRBJ2-3,.,TGTGCCAGCAGCTCGCGGATGGTGGGCACAGATACGCAGTATTTT,CASSSRMVGTDTQYF
TRBV19,few,TRBJ1-5,.,TGTGCCAGTAGCCGACTCTACCCCCGGCAAAGGGGGAATCGCAATCAGCCCCAGCATTTT,CASSRLYPRQRGNRNQPQHF
TRBV6-2/TRBV6-3,.,TRBJ2-1,TRBD2,TGTGCCAGCAGTGACCTAGCGGGAGTTAATGAGCAGTTCTTC,CASSDLAGVNEQFF
TRBV27,.,TRBJ2-1,TRBD2,TGTGCCAGCACCTCGGGGACTAGCGGGAGGAATGAGCAGTTCTTC,CASTSGTSGRNEQFF
TRBV18,.,TRBJ2-3,.,TGTGCCAGCTCACCGGTGGGCAGGGCAGATACGCAGTATTTT,CASSPVGRADTQYF